The clone carrying this T cell receptor (beta chain) was observed many times. TCRdb passed the RT-PCR reads through MiXCR, listing each CDR3 protein once. The table lists more than 550,000 distinct CDR3 sequences, around 14% of them singletons. Trimming cost V 8 bases and J 9 bases, with 5 bases left between them. The length of the CDR3 is 9 residues. Looked up from germline, CDR1 is MNHEY and CDR2 is SVGEGT. This receptor was identified in a female donor in good health, serving as a healthy control. Sequencing was carried out using memory CD4+ T cells from blood. V and J are TRBV6-2 or TRBV6-3 and TRBJ1-5, with D possibly TRBD1 on 5 matching bases. As DNA, the CDR3 is TGTGCCAGCGGGGCGCCCCAGCATTTT. Its protein product is CASGAPQHF.